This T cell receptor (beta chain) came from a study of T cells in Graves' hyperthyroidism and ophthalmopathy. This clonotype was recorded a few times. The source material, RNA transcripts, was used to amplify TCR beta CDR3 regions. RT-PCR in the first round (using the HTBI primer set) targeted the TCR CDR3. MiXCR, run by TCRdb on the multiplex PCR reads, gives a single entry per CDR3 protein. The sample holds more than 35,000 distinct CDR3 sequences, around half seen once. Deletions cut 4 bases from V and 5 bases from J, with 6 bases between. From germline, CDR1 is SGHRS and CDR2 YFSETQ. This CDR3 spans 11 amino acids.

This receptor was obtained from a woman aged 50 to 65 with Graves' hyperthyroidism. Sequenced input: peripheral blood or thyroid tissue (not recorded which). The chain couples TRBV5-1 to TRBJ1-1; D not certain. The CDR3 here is CASSVGTEAFF. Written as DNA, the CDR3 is TGCGCCAGCAGCGTAGGGACTGAAGCTTTCTTT.